Shown below are 24 T cell receptor beta chains from a single sample sequenced in a study of T cell responses to AZD1222 COVID-19 vaccine. Clones were sequenced by immunoSEQ multiplex PCR, and TCRdb holds only the in-frame ones, with some missing. The repertoire holds about 170,000 clones, with over 75% as singletons. This specimen was peripheral blood, taken on day 0 of AZD1222 vaccination. The receptors come from an adult in good health.

The chain combines TRBV6-5 with TRBJ1-5; the D gene is possibly TRBD1 (6 bases). V dropped 0 bases and J dropped 5 bases, with 11 bases sitting between them. Germline V gives CDR1 MNHEY, CDR2 SVGAGI. This CDR3 has 15 residues. The CDR3 loop reads CASSYSWGPDQPQHF. The DNA of the CDR3 is TGTGCCAGCAGTTACTCATGGGGGCCGGATCAGCCCCAGCATTTT.

The rearrangement uses TRBV27 and TRBJ1-1; D gene uncertain. Trimming stripped 4 bases from V and 0 bases from J, with 12 bases between. This CDR3 spans 15 amino acids. CDR1 is MNHEY and CDR2 is SMNVEV in the germline V gene (reference sequence). CDR3 residues: CASSSVNSLNTEAFF. CDR3 DNA sequence: TGTGCCAGCAGTTCCGTGAACAGCCTGAACACTGAAGCTTTCTTT.

This rearrangement joins TRBV7-2 to TRBJ1-1; 9 nucleotides match TRBD1. The ends lost 3 bases at V and 4 bases at J; junction bases unmatched: 6. This CDR3 is built from 15 residues. The germline V gene has CDR1 SGHTA and CDR2 FQGNSA. The CDR3 protein is CASSLGQGLSTEAFF. The CDR3 DNA reads TGTGCCAGCAGCTTGGGACAGGGCCTGTCCACTGAAGCTTTCTTT.

The rearrangement joins TRBV7-9 to TRBJ2-7; a weak D match, TRBD2 (6 bases). Germline assignment: CDR1 SEHNR and CDR2 FQNEAQ (reference sequence). This CDR3 contains 14 residues. Trimming left V 1 base short and J 3 bases short, with 10 bases between. The CDR3 protein is CASSLGGGGYEQYF. The CDR3 region has the DNA TGTGCCAGCAGCTTAGGGGGAGGTGGCTACGAGCAGTACTTC.

V gene TRBV14 combines with J gene TRBJ1-1, with D perhaps TRBD1 (5 bases). Trimming removed 4 bases at V and 1 base at J, with 10 bases between. The germline V gene encodes CDR1 SGHDN and CDR2 FVKESK. The CDR3 extends over 14 amino acids. The CDR3 loop reads CASSRAGPNTEAFF. In DNA, the CDR3 is TGTGCCAGCAGCCGCGCAGGGCCGAACACTGAAGCTTTCTTT.

This chain uses TRBV7-2 with TRBJ1-4; 10 bases align to TRBD1. Unmatched junction bases numbered 11, after V lost 6 bases and J lost 4 bases. This CDR3 region has 17 residues. Germline V CDR1 and CDR2: SGHTA, FQGNSA. The CDR3 region is CASSPDRGWGSNEKLFF. In nucleotides, the CDR3 is TGTGCCAGCAGTCCGGACAGGGGGTGGGGGAGTAATGAAAAACTGTTTTTT.

V gene TRBV19 combines with J gene TRBJ2-7; D possibly corresponds to TRBD2 (6 bases). The V gene lost 3 bases and the J gene lost 7 bases, with 7 bases spanning the gap. Germline CDR1 and CDR2: LNHDA and SQIVND (reference sequence). This CDR3 comprises 11 residues. The CDR3 is CASSIGGEQYF. The CDR3 DNA reads TGTGCCAGTAGTATTGGGGGGGAGCAGTACTTC. Combining the CDR3 with reference TRBV19 and TRBJ2-7 gives the whole variable domain DGGITQSPKYLFRKEGQNVTLSCEQNLNHDAMYWYRQDPGQGLRLIYYSQIVNDFQKGDIAEGYSVSREKKESFPLTVTSAQKNPTAFYLCASSIGGEQYFGPGTRLTVT.

V gene TRBV19 combines with J gene TRBJ1-4; D is uncertain. This CDR3 has 16 amino acids. Germline V lookup: CDR1 LNHDA, CDR2 SQIVND (reference sequence). V lost 5 bases to trimming and J lost 3 bases, with 16 bases between them. This CDR3 is CASSYSKGAANEKLFF. DNA for the CDR3: TGTGCCAGTAGTTATTCAAAGGGAGCGGCTAATGAAAAACTGTTTTTT.

The chain links TRBV29-1 to TRBJ1-2; a possible D gene is TRBD1 (6 bases). V lost 0 bases and J 4 bases, leaving 9 bases between the germline ends. This CDR3 has 13 residues. Germline V gene lookup returns CDR1 SQVTM and CDR2 ANQGSEA. CDR3 sequence reads: CSVEDLRGYGYTF. DNA of the CDR3: TGCAGCGTTGAAGATCTCAGGGGCTATGGCTACACCTTC.

This clone appeared a single time. The chain employs TRBV11-3 and TRBJ2-7, with 7 bases matching TRBD2. CDR1 is SGHNT and CDR2 is YENEEA in the germline V gene. Germline trimming cut 5 bases from V and 5 bases from J; bases unmatched to any gene: 12. This CDR3 is built from 15 residues. The CDR3 sequence is CASSGASGLENEQYF. CDR3 coding DNA: TGTGCCAGCAGCGGGGCCTCCGGACTAGAGAACGAGCAGTACTTC.

The rearrangement joins TRBV4-3 to TRBJ1-2; 7 bases are a match to TRBD1. This CDR3 is 16 amino acids long. Germline CDR1 is LGHNA and CDR2 is YSLEER. The ends lost 1 base at V and 3 bases at J; junction bases unmatched: 8. CDR3 protein: CASSQGGGALDYGYTF. In DNA form, the CDR3 reads TGCGCCAGCAGCCAAGGAGGGGGCGCTTTAGACTATGGCTACACCTTC.

This clone was seen only once. The rearrangement joins TRBV28 to TRBJ1-5; 9 bases match TRBD1. CDR3 length: 17 residues. The germline CDR1 and CDR2 sequences are MDHEN and SYDVKM. With 5 bases clipped from V and 2 bases from J, the junction kept 10 bases outside the gene matches. The CDR3 sequence is CASSRWTGVRGNQPQHF. DNA of the CDR3: TGTGCCAGCAGTAGGTGGACAGGGGTTCGGGGCAATCAGCCCCAGCATTTT.

The chain carries TRBV7-9 and TRBJ1-2, with D uncertain. Germline V CDR1 and CDR2: SEHNR, FQNEAQ (reference sequence). The CDR3 has 12 amino acids. Trimming cost V 4 bases and J 4 bases, with 7 bases left between them. The CDR3 is CASSSTGYGYTF. The CDR3 region has the DNA TGTGCCAGCAGCTCCACGGGCTATGGCTACACCTTC.

This rearrangement joins TRBV9 to TRBJ1-2; D unclear. Trimming took off 0 bases at V and 1 base at J, with 7 bases between the two ends. CDR1 and CDR2 from the germline V gene are SGDLS and YYNGEE. This CDR3 region has 14 residues. The CDR3 region is CASSVVNSNYGYTF. The CDR3 nucleotides read TGTGCCAGCAGCGTAGTGAACAGTAACTATGGCTACACCTTC. The variable domain in full, completed from reference TRBV9 and TRBJ1-2, reads DSGVTQTPKHLITATGQRVTLRCSPRSGDLSVYWYQQSLDQGLQFLIQYYNGEERAKGNILERFSAQQFPDLHSELNLSSLELGDSALYFCASSVVNSNYGYTFGSGTRLTVV.

V is TRBV5-4 and J is TRBJ2-7; 10 nucleotides agree with TRBD1. V lost 5 bases, J lost 4 bases, and 6 bases stayed unmatched. Per germline, CDR1 SGHNT and CDR2 YYREEE (reference sequence). This CDR3 spans 14 amino acids. The CDR3 sequence is CASSPQGQGYEQYF. The CDR3, as DNA: TGTGCCAGCAGTCCGCAGGGACAGGGGTACGAGCAGTACTTC.

The J gene is TRBJ2-7, the V gene TRBV27, with 7 bases matching TRBD1. The CDR3 loop spans 14 amino acids. Trimming took 5 bases from V and 4 from J; bases not matched to a gene: 8. Per germline, CDR1 MNHEY and CDR2 SMNVEV (reference sequence). This CDR3 is CASSHPDRLYEQYF. The DNA of the CDR3 is TGTGCCAGCAGTCACCCGGACAGGTTGTACGAGCAGTACTTC.

The gene calls are TRBV6-4 and TRBJ2-2; D is unclear. The CDR3 has 13 residues. Germline V CDR1 and CDR2: MRHNA, SNTAGT. Trimming cost V 2 bases and J 4 bases, with 5 bases left between them. CDR3 bases: TGTGCCAGCAGTGACAAAGTCACCGGGGAGCTGTTTTTT. Translated, it gives CASSDKVTGELFF.

The genes are TRBV4-1 and TRBJ1-1, with a possible D match to TRBD1 (5 bases). Germline V gene sequence: CDR1 MGHRA, CDR2 YSYEKL. Trimming shortened V by 3 bases and J by 0 bases, and 11 bases separated the two germline ends. This CDR3 comprises 15 residues. The CDR3 sequence: CASSHVQAMNTEAFF. CDR3 DNA sequence: TGCGCCAGCAGCCACGTACAGGCCATGAACACTGAAGCTTTCTTT.

V and J are TRBV6-5 and TRBJ2-5; D may be TRBD1 (6 bases). Trimming removed 9 bases at V and 2 bases at J, with 13 bases between. The CDR3 is 13 residues long. Germline values: CDR1 MNHEY, CDR2 SVGAGI. Here the CDR3 reads CASAGAEQETQYF. The CDR3 DNA reads as TGTGCCAGTGCAGGGGCCGAGCAAGAGACCCAGTACTTC.

Of note for this clone: Other DNA sequences from this sample encode an identical CDR3 as well. The rearrangement links TRBV3-1 (or the pseudogene TRBV3-2) to TRBJ1-3; D perhaps matches TRBD1 (5 bases). This CDR3 comprises 15 residues. CDR1 and CDR2 (germline): LGHDT, YNNKEL (reference sequence). V lost 1 base and J lost 3, with 10 bases in between. The CDR3 DNA sequence: TGTGCCAGCAGCCAAGCCCCCGGGGGTGGAAACACCATATATTTT. This encodes CASSQAPGGGNTIYF.

This chain links TRBV7-9 with TRBJ2-7; D remains unclear. Germline CDR1 is SEHNR and CDR2 is FQNEAQ (reference sequence). V was cut by 1 base and J by 3 bases, with 4 bases left in between. This CDR3 contains 12 residues. The CDR3 loop reads CASSLGFYEQYF. CDR3 nucleotides: TGTGCCAGCAGCTTAGGTTTCTACGAGCAGTACTTC.

This chain links TRBV11-3 with TRBJ2-5; TRBD2 matches 13 bases. The V and J ends lost 3 bases and 2 bases, in that order; junction bases with no gene match: 3. CDR1 SGHNT and CDR2 YENEEA come from the germline V gene. This CDR3 has 16 residues. In DNA, the CDR3 is TGTGCCAGCAGCTTGGGACTAGCGGGGACTCAAGAGACCCAGTACTTC. It translates to CASSLGLAGTQETQYF.

The V call is TRBV28, the J call TRBJ1-2; TRBD1 is a possible D gene (5 bases). The CDR3 totals 13 residues. Trimming cost V 8 bases and J 4 bases, with 14 bases left between them. Per germline, CDR1 MDHEN and CDR2 SYDVKM. DNA for the CDR3: TGTGCCAGCCGATCCCAGGGTACCTATGGCTACACCTTC. Translated, it gives CASRSQGTYGYTF.

This rearrangement joins TRBV7-9 to TRBJ1-1; no reliable D call. With 2 bases removed from V and 0 bases from J, the gap between germline ends came to 10 bases. The CDR3 runs 15 residues. Germline-derived CDR1 and CDR2 are SEHNR and FQNEAQ (reference sequence). CDR3 sequence (DNA): TGTGCCAGCAGCTTATCGGAGAGTATGAACACTGAAGCTTTCTTT. Amino acid sequence: CASSLSESMNTEAFF.